This T cell receptor beta chain appears in the sequencing data of a study of tumor and adjacent non-tumor tissue in lung cancer. The template was RNA from unsorted bulk tissue. The normal lung tissue was taken more than 3 cm from the tumor edge. TCRbeta libraries were built with three rounds of nested PCR, modified from ARM-PCR. TCRdb re-called the multiplex PCR reads through MiXCR, storing one row per CDR3 protein. The sample holds 40,000 to 50,000 distinct CDR3 sequences, 64% seen once. In regard to this clonotype: One end of the junction is discordant with germline, which a read error may explain.

Per germline, CDR1 SQVTM and CDR2 ANQGSEA. The CDR3 totals 14 residues. The sample was distant non-tumor lung tissue. This clonotype was obtained from a woman in her seventies with non-small cell lung cancer. The rearrangement uses TRBV29-1 and TRBJ1-1, with 8 bases identical to TRBD1. In DNA form, the CDR3 reads TGCAGCGTTATCAACAGGGGGACGAACGCTGAAGCTTTCTTT. This encodes CSVINRGTNAEAFF. The complete variable domain, with remaining parts taken from reference TRBV29-1 and TRBJ1-1, reads SAVISQKPSRDICQRGTSLTIQCQVDSQVTMMFWYRQQPGQSLTLIATANQGSEATYESGFVIDKFPISRPNLTFSTLTVSNMSPEDSSIYLCSVINRGTNAEAFFGQGTRLTVV.